The 26 T cell receptor beta chains below were found in one sample sequenced in a study of monozygotic twins with cystic fibrosis. TCRdb keeps only in-frame clones here, not all; method: immunoSEQ multiplex PCR. The data contain about 26,000 clones, roughly 97% of them singletons. Sequences were obtained from blood. Every receptor here comes from a girl aged 2-10 years with cystic fibrosis.

The chain is built from TRBV5-4 and TRBJ1-2; 7 bases match TRBD1. This CDR3 region has 15 residues. CDR1 and CDR2 from the germline V gene are SGHNT and YYREEE (reference sequence). Germline trimming cut 4 bases from V and 2 bases from J; bases unmatched to any gene: 8. The CDR3 loop is CASSPDRTFNYGYTF. CDR3 DNA: TGTGCCAGCAGCCCGGACAGGACCTTCAACTATGGCTACACCTTC.

As DNA, the CDR3 is TGTGCCAGCAGCCGTGGCAGGGGGACGCCTAACTATGGCTACACCTTC. This translates into CASSRGRGTPNYGYTF. The J gene is TRBJ1-2, the V gene TRBV7-2; 7 bases are shared with TRBD1. The CDR3 runs 16 residues. V was clipped by 5 bases and J by 0 bases; unmatched bases: 9. Per germline, CDR1 SGHTA and CDR2 FQGNSA.

This chain uses TRBV14 with TRBJ2-7; the match to TRBD2 covers 7 bases. The CDR3 is 12 amino acids. The trim removed 8 bases at V and 3 bases at J, leaving 4 bases unmatched. Germline CDR1 SGHDN, CDR2 FVKESK. The DNA of the CDR3 is TGTGCCAGCGGGAGGGCCAACTACGAGCAGTACTTC. Translated, it gives CASGRANYEQYF.

This clone occurred once. The rearrangement links TRBV30 to TRBJ1-2; D is uncertain. Looked up from germline, CDR1 is GTSNPN and CDR2 is SVGIG (reference sequence). V lost 0 bases and J 4 bases, leaving 6 bases between the germline ends. This CDR3 spans 12 amino acids. The CDR3 nucleotides read TGTGCCTGGAGTGTCGGAGGCTATGGCTACACCTTC. Its translation is CAWSVGGYGYTF.

DNA for the CDR3: TGTGCCAGCAGCTTTGGGGGGAGAGGGTACAATGAGCAGTTCTTC. Encoded protein: CASSFGGRGYNEQFF. V and J are TRBV5-4 and TRBJ2-1; possibly TRBD2 for D (6 bases). The CDR3 consists of 15 residues. V lost 2 bases to trimming and J lost 4 bases, with 13 bases between them. CDR1 is SGHNT, CDR2 YYREEE, per germline (reference sequence).

Regarding this clone: Germline and junction disagree at one end, which may indicate a read error. This rearrangement joins TRBV7-9 to TRBJ1-2, with D unresolved. The germline gives CDR1 SEHNR, CDR2 FQNEAQ (reference sequence). The length of the CDR3 is 11 residues. The CDR3 sequence: CASSLSLNWFF. The CDR3 DNA reads TGTGCCAGCAGCTTATCGCTAAATTGGTTCTTC.

The rearrangement joins TRBV27 to TRBJ2-4, with unresolved D. Trimming took off 5 bases at V and 0 bases at J, with 8 bases between the two ends. CDR1 is MNHEY, CDR2 SMNVEV, per germline (reference sequence). The CDR3 length is 14 residues. The CDR3 spells CASSDDLAKNIQYF. In nucleotides, the CDR3 is TGTGCCAGCAGTGACGACCTAGCCAAAAACATTCAGTACTTC.

The genes are TRBV27 and TRBJ2-1; a weak D match, TRBD2 (6 bases). This CDR3 has 16 residues. Trimming left V 3 bases short and J 2 bases short, with 14 bases between. CDR1 MNHEY and CDR2 SMNVEV come from the germline V gene (reference sequence). The CDR3 reads CASSLALGRTYNEQFF. The DNA for the CDR3 is TGTGCCAGCAGTTTGGCCCTAGGGAGGACCTACAATGAGCAGTTCTTC.

The genes are TRBV2 and TRBJ2-7; 13 bases line up with TRBD2. From germline, CDR1 is SNHLY and CDR2 FYNNEI. The V segment lost 5 bases and the J segment 1 base; nucleotides outside the gene matches: 11. The CDR3 totals 18 residues. The CDR3 reads CASSLSPGLAGTSYEQYF. CDR3 nucleotides: TGTGCCAGCAGTCTCTCACCGGGACTAGCGGGGACTTCCTACGAGCAGTACTTC.

The V call is TRBV28, the J call TRBJ1-5, with D perhaps matching TRBD1 (6 bases). Trimming removed 8 bases at V and 10 bases at J, with 12 bases between. CDR3 size: 11 residues. The germline CDR1 and CDR2 sequences are MDHEN and SYDVKM. The chain's CDR3 is CASGGEVPQHF. For the CDR3, the DNA is TGTGCCAGCGGGGGCGAGGTACCCCAGCATTTT.

The chain is built from TRBV5-1 and TRBJ2-2, with D perhaps matching TRBD1 (6 bases). Trimming cost V 2 bases and J 4 bases, with 12 bases left between them. Germline V gives CDR1 SGHRS, CDR2 YFSETQ. This CDR3 is 15 amino acids long. CDR3 amino acids: CASSFSTGSTGELFF. CDR3 sequence (DNA): TGCGCCAGCAGCTTCAGTACAGGGAGCACCGGGGAGCTGTTTTTT.

The chain employs TRBV18 and TRBJ2-1; a possible D gene is TRBD2 (6 bases). This CDR3 has 15 amino acids. Trimming removed 7 bases at V and 0 bases at J, with 13 bases between. Looked up from germline, CDR1 is KGHSH and CDR2 is LQKENI. The CDR3 DNA follows: TGTGCCAGCTTCAACCGGGGGAGCTCCTACAATGAGCAGTTCTTC. It is translated as CASFNRGSSYNEQFF.

The genes are TRBV25-1 and TRBJ2-2, with TRBD2 matching over 7 bases. CDR1 and CDR2 (germline): MGHDK, SYGVNS. With 3 bases clipped from V and 0 bases from J, the junction kept 7 bases outside the gene matches. The CDR3 contains 17 residues. CDR3: CASSEGPSGANTGELFF. CDR3 DNA sequence: TGTGCCAGCAGTGAGGGTCCTAGCGGAGCGAACACCGGGGAGCTGTTTTTT.

The chain has TRBV2 and TRBJ2-7; 7 nucleotides line up with TRBD2. The CDR3 is 16 residues long. The germline CDR1 and CDR2 sequences are SNHLY and FYNNEI. Losses at the gene ends were 3 bases for V and 1 base for J; bases not matched to a gene: 9. CDR3 bases: TGTGCCAGCAGTGACGCTCGGGCTAGCGGATCCTACGAGCAGTACTTC. Translating gives CASSDARASGSYEQYF.

The rearrangement links TRBV19 to TRBJ2-2; 7 bases are shared with TRBD1. Germline V CDR1 and CDR2: LNHDA, SQIVND (reference sequence). The trim removed 4 bases at V and 6 bases at J, leaving 11 bases unmatched. CDR3 length equals 16 residues. The CDR3 DNA is TGTGCCAGTAGTAAGGTCGGGACAGTGTGGCCCGGGGAGCTGTTTTTT. Residues: CASSKVGTVWPGELFF.

This clone has more than one count but fewer than ten. The chain couples TRBV30 to TRBJ1-1, with TRBD1 matching 9 bases. The CDR3 covers 14 residues. With V trimmed by 3 bases and J by 1 base, 3 bases remained unmatched. Germline CDR1 reads GTSNPN; CDR2 reads SVGIG (reference sequence). CDR3 nucleotide sequence: TGTGCCTGGAGGGGGGACAGGGCGAACACTGAAGCTTTCTTT. The encoded protein is CAWRGDRANTEAFF.

The genes are TRBV19 and TRBJ2-3, with 9 bases identical to TRBD1. CDR3 length: 14 amino acids. J was trimmed by 5 bases and V by 10 bases; bases with no gene match: 10. Germline V gives CDR1 LNHDA, CDR2 SQIVND (reference sequence). CDR3 in amino acids: CATVDRGDRDTQYF. DNA of the CDR3: TGTGCCACAGTCGACAGGGGGGATAGAGATACGCAGTATTTT.

The V and J genes are TRBV6-5 and TRBJ2-7; D call uncertain. Germline V CDR1 and CDR2: MNHEY, SVGAGI. The CDR3 has 13 residues. V was trimmed by 6 bases and J by 3 bases, leaving 12 bases between them. DNA of the CDR3: TGTGCCAGCAGGAATAGGGTGAGCTACGAGCAGTACTTC. Amino acid sequence: CASRNRVSYEQYF.

J is TRBJ1-2 and V is TRBV19; unclear D gene. The V and J ends lost 1 base and 4 bases respectively, with 10 bases between them. CDR3 size: 14 residues. Looked up from germline, CDR1 is LNHDA and CDR2 is SQIVND (reference sequence). CDR3 loop: CASSIVRRLYGYTF. The CDR3 bases are TGTGCCAGTAGTATAGTTCGCAGACTCTATGGCTACACCTTC.

V usage is TRBV4-1 and J usage is TRBJ2-1; 12 bases agree with TRBD2. This CDR3 is built from 16 residues. Germline CDR1 and CDR2: MGHRA and YSYEKL. The V segment lost 0 bases and the J segment 9 bases; nucleotides outside the gene matches: 6. DNA of the CDR3: TGCGCCAGCAGCCAAGATCCTAGCGGGAGGGCCTCTGAGCAGTTCTTC. This translates into CASSQDPSGRASEQFF.

The rearrangement links TRBV11-2 to TRBJ1-3; D is ambiguous. Per germline, CDR1 SGHAT and CDR2 FQNNGV. This CDR3 is 14 amino acids long. Trimming removed 5 bases from V and 3 bases from J, with 11 bases in between. This CDR3 reads CASSRRVGGNTIYF. As DNA, the CDR3 is TGTGCCAGCAGCAGGAGGGTCGGTGGAAACACCATATATTTT.

The V call is TRBV20-1, the J call TRBJ1-2; possibly TRBD1 for D (5 bases). V lost 2 bases to trimming and J lost 12 bases, with 13 bases between them. CDR1 DFQATT and CDR2 SNEGSKA come from the germline V gene (reference sequence). This CDR3 region has 11 residues. The CDR3 DNA reads TGCAGTGCTAGATTAGGGGCAGTTGACACCTTC. Translated: CSARLGAVDTF.

The rearrangement uses TRBV27 and TRBJ2-5, with D perhaps TRBD2 (6 bases). Germline lookup yields CDR1 MNHEY and CDR2 SMNVEV (reference sequence). There are 14 residues in the CDR3. V lost 1 base and J lost 5, with 11 bases in between. CDR3 protein: CASSLLGGGETQYF. Written as DNA, the CDR3 is TGTGCCAGCAGTTTATTGGGGGGAGGCGAGACCCAGTACTTC.

The J gene is TRBJ2-3, the V gene TRBV5-1; tentatively, D is TRBD1 (6 bases). The CDR3 extends over 12 amino acids. CDR1 and CDR2 (germline): SGHRS, YFSETQ. V lost 1 base and J lost 6, with 6 bases in between. CDR3: CASSLRGDTQYF. The CDR3 DNA is TGCGCCAGCAGCTTGAGGGGGGATACGCAGTATTTT.

CDR3 protein: CASRGDRSPFNEQYF. In DNA form, the CDR3 reads TGTGCCAGCAGAGGTGACAGAAGTCCTTTCAACGAGCAGTACTTC. The genes are TRBV6-1 and TRBJ2-7, with TRBD1 as a possible D gene (5 bases). Germline V lookup: CDR1 MNHNS, CDR2 SASEGT. V dropped 6 bases and J dropped 5 bases, with 20 bases sitting between them. This CDR3 is 15 amino acids long.

The chain employs TRBV28 and TRBJ2-3; perhaps TRBD2 as D (5 bases). From germline, CDR1 is MDHEN and CDR2 SYDVKM. V was clipped by 6 bases and J by 5 bases, with 15 bases between them. The CDR3 is made up of 14 amino acids. CDR3 loop: CASSERREGDTQYF. For the CDR3, the DNA is TGTGCCAGCAGCGAGCGTAGAGAGGGAGATACGCAGTATTTT.